This T cell receptor beta chain was recorded in a study of tumour-infiltrating T cells in Burkitt lymphoma. The wider study: Repertoire clonality predicted overall and progression-free survival.

The CDR3 loop spans 12 amino acids. V lost 5 bases to trimming and J lost 15 bases; unmatched junction nucleotides: 7. Germline V gives CDR1 SEHNR, CDR2 FQNEAQ (reference sequence). Using immunoSEQ multiplex PCR, the repertoire was profiled, and TCRdb retains in-frame clones only, with some absent. The profile shows roughly 2,400 clones, roughly 80% of them singletons. The receptor's source is a human donor with diffuse large B-cell lymphoma. The V call is TRBV7-9, the J call TRBJ2-1, with 10 bases fitting TRBD2. Sequencing input: tumor tissue. In nucleotides, the CDR3 is TGTGCCAGCAGCCTACTAGCGGGGTCTTCGTTCTTC. Translating it yields CASSLLAGSSFF.